A selection of T cell receptor beta chains follows, all from one sample in a study of blood T cell repertoires in COVID-19. Profiling relied on immunoSEQ multiplex PCR, and the TCRdb table lists in-frame clones only, not all of them. The sample has 40,000 or so clones, around 79% seen once. Sample: peripheral blood. The receptors were gathered from a man aged 65-85 years with acute or convalescent COVID-19. The CDR3 runs from the conserved cysteine through the conserved F or W. A D gene is named only where the DNA matches it firmly. Rows give clone size only sometimes, using once, few, many, or a class for an expanded clone.

clone size: NA; D gene: NA; J gene: TRBJ2-3; V gene: TRBV6-4; CDR3 protein: CASSDGGTDTQYF; CDR3 DNA: TGTGCCAGCAGTGACGGGGGGACAGATACGCAGTATTTT
clone size: NA; D gene: NA; J gene: TRBJ1-1; V gene: TRBV19; CDR3 protein: CASAPGRVRTEAFF; CDR3 DNA: TGTGCCTCCGCCCCGGGGAGAGTTCGGACTGAAGCTTTCTTT
clone size: NA; D gene: TRBD2; J gene: TRBJ2-3; V gene: TRBV5-1; CDR3 protein: CASSSSSGGRADTQYF; CDR3 DNA: TGCGCCAGCAGCTCCTCTAGCGGCGGGCGTGCAGATACGCAGTATTTT
clone size: NA; D gene: NA; J gene: TRBJ1-2; V gene: TRBV7-9; CDR3 protein: CASSLARSGDANYGYTF; CDR3 DNA: TGTGCCAGCAGCTTAGCGAGGTCAGGGGACGCGAACTATGGCTACACCTTC
clone size: NA; D gene: TRBD1; J gene: TRBJ2-1; V gene: TRBV7-9; CDR3 protein: CASSPRQGWTGEQFF; CDR3 DNA: TGTGCCAGCAGCCCCCGACAGGGTTGGACTGGTGAGCAGTTCTTC
clone size: NA; D gene: TRBD2; J gene: TRBJ2-4; V gene: TRBV11-2; CDR3 protein: CASSLGIGLADRAKNIQYF; CDR3 DNA: TGTGCCAGCAGCTTAGGAATCGGACTAGCGGACCGAGCCAAAAACATTCAGTACTTC
clone size: NA; D gene: NA; J gene: TRBJ1-5; V gene: TRBV28; CDR3 protein: CASSLGTRGNQPQHF; CDR3 DNA: TGTGCCAGCAGTTTGGGTACACGGGGCAATCAGCCCCAGCATTTT
clone size: NA; D gene: NA; J gene: TRBJ1-5; V gene: TRBV6-1; CDR3 protein: CASSERGRGDQPQHF; CDR3 DNA: TGTGCCAGCAGTGAACGCGGGAGAGGCGATCAGCCCCAGCATTTT
clone size: NA; D gene: NA; J gene: TRBJ2-7; V gene: TRBV7-2; CDR3 protein: CASSLWAGETYEQYF; CDR3 DNA: TGTGCCAGCAGCTTATGGGCAGGGGAAACCTACGAGCAGTACTTC
clone size: NA; D gene: TRBD1; J gene: TRBJ1-4; V gene: TRBV18; CDR3 protein: CASSSGTGNEKLFF; CDR3 DNA: TGTGCCAGCTCGTCCGGGACAGGGAATGAAAAACTGTTTTTT
clone size: NA; D gene: NA; J gene: TRBJ1-1; V gene: TRBV6-1; CDR3 protein: CASSEMGAGGAEAFF; CDR3 DNA: TGTGCCAGCAGTGAAATGGGGGCGGGGGGGGCTGAAGCTTTCTTT
clone size: NA; D gene: NA; J gene: TRBJ1-1; V gene: TRBV5-6; CDR3 protein: CASSLWGEAFF; CDR3 DNA: TGTGCCAGCAGCTTGTGGGGGGAGGCTTTCTTT
clone size: NA; D gene: TRBD2; J gene: TRBJ2-1; V gene: TRBV5-4; CDR3 protein: CASSLGLADEQFF; CDR3 DNA: TGTGCCAGCAGCCTGGGACTAGCCGACGAGCAGTTCTTC
clone size: NA; D gene: TRBD1; J gene: TRBJ1-1; V gene: TRBV10-3; CDR3 protein: CAISGQGGTEAFF; CDR3 DNA: TGTGCCATCAGTGGCCAGGGGGGCACTGAAGCTTTCTTT
clone size: NA; D gene: NA; J gene: TRBJ2-5; V gene: TRBV7-8; CDR3 protein: CASSLGLAETQYF; CDR3 DNA: TGTGCCAGCAGCTTAGGTTTGGCAGAGACCCAGTACTTC
clone size: NA; D gene: NA; J gene: TRBJ1-3; V gene: TRBV28; CDR3 protein: CASIQDGSSGNTIYF; CDR3 DNA: TGTGCCAGCATCCAGGACGGGAGCTCTGGAAACACCATATATTTT
clone size: NA; D gene: TRBD1; J gene: TRBJ1-1; V gene: TRBV2; CDR3 protein: CASSRQGETEAFF; CDR3 DNA: TGTGCCAGCAGTCGACAGGGAGAAACTGAAGCTTTCTTT
clone size: once; D gene: TRBD1; J gene: TRBJ2-7; V gene: TRBV27; CDR3 protein: CASSSGGPYEQYF; CDR3 DNA: TGTGCCAGCAGCTCAGGGGGCCCCTACGAGCAGTACTTC
clone size: NA; D gene: TRBD1; J gene: TRBJ1-1; V gene: TRBV6-2/TRBV6-3; CDR3 protein: CASSYPWTGAATEAFF; CDR3 DNA: TGTGCCAGCAGTTACCCCTGGACAGGGGCGGCCACTGAAGCTTTCTTT
clone size: NA; D gene: NA; J gene: TRBJ1-4; V gene: TRBV5-1; CDR3 protein: CATRQDSLNEKLFF; CDR3 DNA: TGCGCCACCAGGCAGGACAGCCTGAATGAAAAACTGTTTTTT
clone size: NA; D gene: TRBD1; J gene: TRBJ1-2; V gene: TRBV9; CDR3 protein: CASSYTGVYGYTF; CDR3 DNA: TGTGCCAGCAGCTATACAGGGGTCTATGGCTACACCTTC
clone size: NA; D gene: TRBD1; J gene: TRBJ2-7; V gene: TRBV3-1/TRBV3-2; CDR3 protein: CASSPSRGSYEQYF; CDR3 DNA: TGTGCCAGCAGCCCTAGCAGGGGGTCCTACGAGCAGTACTTC
clone size: once; D gene: NA; J gene: TRBJ1-5; V gene: TRBV5-1; CDR3 protein: CASSPQPGPGGQPQHF; CDR3 DNA: TGCGCCAGCAGCCCCCAGCCAGGGCCGGGAGGTCAGCCCCAGCATTTT
clone size: NA; D gene: TRBD2; J gene: TRBJ2-1; V gene: TRBV2; CDR3 protein: CATRSSGRYNEQFF; CDR3 DNA: TGTGCCACTCGTTCTAGCGGGAGGTACAATGAGCAGTTCTTC
clone size: NA; D gene: TRBD1; J gene: TRBJ2-7; V gene: TRBV28; CDR3 protein: CASSLGTGTYEQYF; CDR3 DNA: TGTGCCAGCAGTTTAGGGACAGGGACCTACGAGCAGTACTTC
clone size: NA; D gene: NA; J gene: TRBJ1-4; V gene: TRBV27; CDR3 protein: CASSLGHEIVPNEKLFF; CDR3 DNA: TGTGCCAGCAGTTTGGGACACGAGATCGTACCTAATGAAAAACTGTTTTTT
clone size: few; D gene: NA; J gene: TRBJ2-1; V gene: TRBV9; CDR3 protein: CASSPPGGLERNEQFF; CDR3 DNA: TGTGCCAGCAGCCCCCCAGGGGGACTAGAAAGGAATGAGCAGTTCTTC
clone size: NA; D gene: TRBD2; J gene: TRBJ2-7; V gene: TRBV29-1; CDR3 protein: CSVVLGLANYEQYF; CDR3 DNA: TGCAGCGTAGTCCTCGGACTAGCAAACTACGAGCAGTACTTC